The 27 T cell receptor beta chains below all came from one sample that was sequenced in a study of OX40 agonist ivuxolimab in advanced cancers. TCRdb's copy holds only in-frame clones and misses some; the assay was immunoSEQ multiplex PCR. This table has tens of thousands of clones, approximately 95% appearing once. Specimen: CD4+ or CD8+ T cells sorted from blood, collected in a trial of the OX40 agonist ivuxolimab. The receptors originated from an adult with an advanced solid tumor such as melanoma, head and neck, liver or kidney cancer.

The rearrangement links TRBV9 to TRBJ1-4; D might be TRBD1 (5 bases). CDR1 SGDLS and CDR2 YYNGEE come from the germline V gene. CDR3 length equals 14 residues. Trimming stripped 3 bases from V and 5 bases from J, with 11 bases between. The CDR3 protein is CASSAGHLNEKLFF. The CDR3 nucleotides read TGTGCCAGCAGCGCCGGACATTTGAATGAAAAACTGTTTTTT.

V gene TRBV6-5 combines with J gene TRBJ1-1; D is unresolved. Trimming shortened V by 2 bases and J by 3 bases, and 10 bases separated the two germline ends. CDR1 and CDR2 (germline): MNHEY, SVGAGI. CDR3 length: 14 amino acids. CDR3 sequence: CASSYALSHTEAFF. DNA of the CDR3: TGTGCCAGCAGTTACGCCCTCTCGCACACTGAAGCTTTCTTT.

V usage is TRBV19 and J usage is TRBJ1-1; TRBD1 agrees at 7 bases. The CDR3 is made up of 13 amino acids. V lost 7 bases and J lost 0; bases outside the gene matches: 2. CDR1 and CDR2 (germline): LNHDA, SQIVND (reference sequence). In DNA, the CDR3 is TGTGCCAGTACGGGACAGCTGAACACTGAAGCTTTCTTT. Translating it yields CASTGQLNTEAFF.

The chain is built from TRBV27 and TRBJ2-1, with D uncertain. This CDR3 is 14 amino acids long. From germline, CDR1 is MNHEY and CDR2 SMNVEV (reference sequence). V gave up 8 bases and J gave up 4 bases, with 15 bases separating them. The CDR3 loop reads CASRPSGRYNEQFF. The CDR3, as DNA: TGTGCCAGCCGTCCCTCAGGCCGGTACAATGAGCAGTTCTTC.

The V and J genes are TRBV7-8 and TRBJ2-5; D not resolved. CDR1 SGHVS and CDR2 FQNEAQ come from the germline V gene. The CDR3 consists of 13 residues. With 0 bases removed from V and 4 bases from J, the gap between germline ends came to 6 bases. Here the CDR3 reads CASSLATPETQYF. CDR3 DNA: TGTGCCAGCAGCTTAGCGACGCCAGAGACCCAGTACTTC. Supplemented by reference TRBV7-8 and TRBJ2-5, the full variable domain reads GAGVSQSPRYKVAKRGQDVALRCDPISGHVSLFWYQQALGQGPEFLTYFQNEAQLDKSGLPSDRFFAERPEGSVSTLKIQRTQQEDSAVYLCASSLATPETQYFGPGTRLLVL.

The chain couples TRBV28 to TRBJ2-1; D gene ambiguous. The CDR3 runs 11 residues. The germline V and J ends were trimmed by 5 bases and 12 bases, with 11 bases remaining between them. CDR1 MDHEN and CDR2 SYDVKM come from the germline V gene. The DNA for the CDR3 is TGTGCCAGCAGTCCGTCTTGGGCGCAGTTCTTC. Translated, it gives CASSPSWAQFF.

The rearrangement uses TRBV18 and TRBJ2-1, with 7 nucleotides matching TRBD1. Germline V lookup: CDR1 KGHSH, CDR2 LQKENI. This CDR3 spans 14 amino acids. Trimming took 3 bases from V and 5 from J; bases not matched to a gene: 4. Here the CDR3 reads CASSPGQTNNEQFF. In nucleotides, the CDR3 is TGTGCCAGCTCACCGGGACAGACGAACAATGAGCAGTTCTTC.

V is TRBV6-5 and J is TRBJ2-4, with D possibly TRBD1 on 7 matching bases. V was pared by 4 bases and J by 1 base, with 11 bases between. CDR1 is MNHEY and CDR2 is SVGAGI in the germline V gene. This CDR3 has 15 amino acids. The DNA of the CDR3 is TGTGCCAGCAGTTGGGCAGGGGGGGCCAAAAACATTCAGTACTTC. Protein: CASSWAGGAKNIQYF.

The chain uses TRBV4-1 and TRBJ1-2; the D gene is possibly TRBD1 (6 bases). This CDR3 has 16 residues. Germline lookup yields CDR1 MGHRA and CDR2 YSYEKL. Trimming cost V 4 bases and J 0 bases, with 15 bases left between them. The chain's CDR3 is CASSRDIHQSNYGYTF. In nucleotides, the CDR3 is TGCGCCAGCAGCCGGGACATCCATCAGTCTAACTATGGCTACACCTTC.

Regarding this clone: Its ends do not fully match the called genes, so a read error is possible. This rearrangement joins TRBV28 to TRBJ1-5; D ambiguous. The CDR3 is made up of 15 amino acids. The germline CDR1 and CDR2 sequences are MDHEN and SYDVKM. The CDR3 sequence: CASSLSEFGNQPQHF. In DNA form, the CDR3 reads TGTGCCAGCAGTTTATCCGAGTTCGGGAATCAACCCCAGCATTTT.

The chain recombines TRBV27 with TRBJ1-6; D gene ambiguous. Deletions cut 5 bases from V and 3 bases from J, with 8 bases between. The CDR3 has 14 amino acids. Germline assignment: CDR1 MNHEY and CDR2 SMNVEV (reference sequence). This CDR3 reads CASSPRDYNSPLHF. The CDR3 region has the DNA TGTGCCAGCAGTCCCCGGGACTATAATTCACCCCTCCACTTT.

The rearrangement joins TRBV5-1 to TRBJ2-3; 9 bases are shared with TRBD2. CDR3 length: 14 residues. V shed 5 bases, J shed 3 bases, and the junction held 4 bases outside the gene matches. The germline gives CDR1 SGHRS, CDR2 YFSETQ. CDR3 sequence (DNA): TGCGCCAGCAGGGCGGGAGGGCCAACAGATACGCAGTATTTT. Translating gives CASRAGGPTDTQYF. Using reference TRBV5-1 and TRBJ2-3 for the parts outside the CDR3, the full variable domain is KAGVTQTPRYLIKTRGQQVTLSCSPISGHRSVSWYQQTPGQGLQFLFEYFSETQRNKGNFPGRFSGRQFSNSRSEMNVSTLELGDSALYLCASRAGGPTDTQYFGPGTRLTVL.

This rearrangement joins TRBV4-1 to TRBJ1-5; possible D gene TRBD1, 5 bases. Looked up from germline, CDR1 is MGHRA and CDR2 is YSYEKL. This CDR3 is built from 16 residues. V was shortened by 0 bases and J by 9 bases, with 18 bases between the two germline ends. The DNA for the CDR3 is TGCGCCAGCAGCCAAGATTCTTCAGGGCACACGCGGCCCCAGCATTTT. Translation gives CASSQDSSGHTRPQHF.

This CDR3 is CASSLGGGSTDTQYF. CDR3 in DNA: TGCGCCAGCAGCTTAGGGGGAGGGAGCACAGATACGCAGTATTTT. The chain combines TRBV5-1 with TRBJ2-3, with a weak D call TRBD2 (7 bases). CDR3 length equals 15 residues. V was shortened by 2 bases and J by 0 bases, with 10 bases between the two germline ends. Germline V lookup: CDR1 SGHRS, CDR2 YFSETQ.

This chain links TRBV7-9 with TRBJ2-6; TRBD1 matches at 8 bases. The CDR3 contains 17 residues. CDR1 SEHNR and CDR2 FQNEAQ come from the germline V gene (reference sequence). The ends lost 11 bases at V and 2 bases at J; junction bases unmatched: 14. The CDR3 DNA is TGTGCCTACACGGGCAGGGGGCGAGTAACTGGGGCCAACGTCCTGACTTTC. This translates into CAYTGRGRVTGANVLTF.

This chain joins TRBV12-5 and TRBJ1-5; D unclear. The CDR3 spans 13 residues. CDR1 is LGHNT, CDR2 FRNRAP, per germline. The V end lost 1 base, the J end lost 4 bases, and 5 bases lay between the germline ends. Here the CDR3 reads CASGLGENQPQHF. Written as DNA, the CDR3 is TGTGCTAGTGGTTTGGGCGAGAATCAGCCCCAGCATTTT.

This clone was seen a handful of times. The rearrangement uses TRBV7-2 and TRBJ1-2; D unclear. This CDR3 has 11 residues. With 11 bases removed from V and 2 bases from J, the gap between germline ends came to 9 bases. CDR1 and CDR2 (germline): SGHTA, FQGNSA. The CDR3: CAAQANYGYTF. CDR3 bases: TGTGCCGCCCAGGCAAACTATGGCTACACCTTC.

CDR3 residues: CASSLETAGEGGYTF. Here the CDR3 DNA reads TGTGCCAGCAGCTTAGAAACGGCAGGGGAGGGCGGCTACACCTTC. The rearrangement uses TRBV7-2 and TRBJ1-2; maybe TRBD1 (6 bases). This CDR3 comprises 15 residues. Trimming took off 1 base at V and 8 bases at J, with 17 bases between the two ends. The germline V gene encodes CDR1 SGHTA and CDR2 FQGNSA.

The rearrangement joins TRBV10-1 to TRBJ2-1; D gene ambiguous. This CDR3 has 12 amino acids. The V and J ends lost 4 bases and 9 bases respectively, with 10 bases between them. Germline CDR1 reads WNHNN; CDR2 reads SYGVQD (reference sequence). The CDR3 sequence: CASSGPVGEQFF. The DNA of the CDR3 is TGCGCCAGCAGTGGGCCCGTAGGTGAGCAGTTCTTC.

The chain uses TRBV2 and TRBJ1-1, with TRBD1 matching 10 bases. Germline-derived CDR1 and CDR2 are SNHLY and FYNNEI. J gave up 5 bases and V 8 bases, and 5 bases lay outside the gene matches. The CDR3 has 13 residues. This CDR3 reads CASGGQGNTEAFF. The CDR3 nucleotides are TGTGCCAGCGGGGGACAGGGGAATACTGAAGCTTTCTTT.

The rearrangement links TRBV18 to TRBJ2-7; 7 bases agree with TRBD1. This CDR3 is built from 15 residues. Germline V gene sequence: CDR1 KGHSH, CDR2 LQKENI. Trimming took 3 bases from V and 0 from J; bases not matched to a gene: 5. The CDR3 DNA is TGTGCCAGCTCACCCTTCCGGGACAGCTCCTACGAGCAGTACTTC. Translation: CASSPFRDSSYEQYF.

Remarks on this clone: Different DNA sequences within this sample yield the same CDR3. This chain connects TRBV6-1 to TRBJ2-7; the D gene is possibly TRBD2 (5 bases). The V gene's germline CDR1 is MNHNS and CDR2 SASEGT. The CDR3 runs to 12 residues. Trimming took off 6 bases at V and 3 bases at J, with 9 bases between the two ends. The CDR3 protein is CASRGRGYEQYF. The CDR3 DNA reads as TGTGCCAGCAGGGGCCGGGGCTACGAGCAGTACTTC.

In nucleotides, the CDR3 is TGTGCCTGGACTAGCGGGGGCTTAGGGGAGACCCAGTACTTC. This sequence encodes CAWTSGGLGETQYF. The J gene is TRBJ2-5, the V gene TRBV30, with TRBD2 identical over 10 bases. The V and J ends lost 4 bases and 5 bases, in that order; junction bases with no gene match: 7. There are 14 residues in the CDR3. The V gene's germline CDR1 is GTSNPN and CDR2 SVGIG (reference sequence).

This CDR3 reads CASSQARDRGYLIAGANVLTF. CDR3 nucleotides: TGCGCCAGCAGCCAAGCCCGGGACAGGGGATACCTCATAGCTGGGGCCAACGTCCTGACTTTC. V gene TRBV4-3 combines with J gene TRBJ2-6; 10 positions agree with TRBD1. The CDR3 spans 21 residues. Losses at the gene ends were 1 base for V and 2 bases for J; bases not matched to a gene: 14. Germline CDR1 is LGHNA and CDR2 is YSLEER.

This clone was counted once. This chain uses TRBV5-3 with TRBJ1-2; perhaps TRBD1 as D (5 bases). TRBV5-3 is an open reading frame, and its role is uncertain. Trimming cost V 8 bases and J 7 bases, with 24 bases left between them. The CDR3 runs 15 residues. The CDR3 spells CASSYQAPSQGGYTF. For the CDR3, the DNA is TGTGCCAGCAGTTACCAGGCTCCCTCCCAGGGTGGCTACACCTTC.

The CDR3 here is CASSSRGGSAYNEQFF. The CDR3 DNA reads TGTGCCAGCAGCTCCCGAGGCGGGAGCGCCTACAATGAGCAGTTCTTC. V gene TRBV7-9 combines with J gene TRBJ2-1; 7 bases agree with TRBD2. From germline, CDR1 is SEHNR and CDR2 FQNEAQ (reference sequence). This CDR3 comprises 16 residues. Trimming took 4 bases from V and 2 from J; bases not matched to a gene: 8. Full variable domain (rest looked up from reference TRBV7-9 and TRBJ2-1): DTGVSQNPRHKITKRGQNVTFRCDPISEHNRLYWYRQTLGQGPEFLTYFQNEAQLEKSRLLSDRFSAERPKGSFSTLEIQRTEQGDSAMYLCASSSRGGSAYNEQFFGPGTRLTVL.

This clone was found once. The chain links TRBV5-8 to TRBJ1-5; D is undetermined. The germline V and J ends were trimmed by 0 bases and 5 bases, with 6 bases remaining between them. CDR3 length equals 13 residues. Per germline, CDR1 SGHTS and CDR2 YDEGEE. The CDR3 is CASSLAGDQPQHF. The CDR3 bases are TGTGCCAGCAGCTTGGCCGGGGATCAGCCCCAGCATTTT.